Below, 20 T cell receptor beta chains from the same sample are listed, as sequenced in a study of blood T cells in healthy people across ages (dated by TCRdb to about 2015). The library relied on 5' RACE. TCRdb records Illumina HiSeq 2500 as the sequencer. A second 7 to 11 cycle PCR used a sample-barcoded 5' primer and a J-beta primer mix. TCRdb reprocessed the public reads (quality trimming at Q25 with fastp, clone calling with MiXCR) and kept in-frame beta chains. Rows with one shared CDR3 protein collapse into an entry with the most common genes and DNA. This sample has about 1.6 million distinct CDR3 sequences in its table, and 30% to 35% of those were observed once. The top ten constitute around 11% of the sample. The sample comprised blood. The receptor source for this set is a woman in her 30s in good health.

The V call is TRBV11-1, the J call TRBJ2-6; TRBD1 matches 8 bases. The CDR3 is 17 amino acids. The ends lost 4 bases at V and 3 bases at J; junction bases unmatched: 8. The germline V gene has CDR1 SGHAT and CDR2 FQDESV (reference sequence). This CDR3 reads CASSSLDREDGANVLTF. CDR3 nucleotides: TGTGCCAGCAGCTCCCTGGACAGGGAAGATGGGGCCAACGTCCTGACTTTC.

This clonotype has a handful of counts. One base away lies a much larger clone, so this may be a sequencing read error. The chain has TRBV5-1 and TRBJ2-5; D unresolved. Germline V CDR1 and CDR2: SGHRS, YFSETQ. The CDR3 loop spans 13 amino acids. The CDR3 nucleotides read TGTGCCAGCAGTTTAGAGCTTCAAGAGACCCAGTACTTC. It is translated as CASSLELQETQYF.

This clonotype has a count of ten or more. This sequence joins TRBV5-1 and TRBJ1-5, with 7 bases identical to TRBD1. CDR1 and CDR2 from the germline V gene are SGHRS and YFSETQ. The V and J ends lost 0 bases and 5 bases, in that order; junction bases with no gene match: 5. This CDR3 spans 15 amino acids. The CDR3 DNA sequence: TGCGCCAGCAGCTTGGAGGGACAGAGTTATCAGCCCCAGCATTTT. This gives the protein CASSLEGQSYQPQHF.

J is TRBJ2-1 and V is TRBV24-1; TRBD2 might be the D (5 bases). Deletions cut 0 bases from V and 2 bases from J, with 7 bases between. The germline V gene encodes CDR1 KGHDR and CDR2 SFDVKD. This CDR3 contains 15 residues. CDR3 in DNA: TGTGCCACCAGTGATTTGGGAGGCCCCTACAATGAGCAGTTCTTC. Translating it yields CATSDLGGPYNEQFF.

Only a few counts were recorded for this clonotype. V and J are TRBV25-1 and TRBJ2-5; 7 bases line up with TRBD1. The CDR3 consists of 15 residues. Germline V lookup: CDR1 MGHDK, CDR2 SYGVNS. Losses at the gene ends were 1 base for V and 5 bases for J; bases not matched to a gene: 7. DNA for the CDR3: TGTGCCAGCAGTGAATTTCGACAGGGAAGGGAGACCCAGTACTTC. Its protein product is CASSEFRQGRETQYF.

For this clonotype: At one end the junction does not follow the germline gene, possibly because of a read error. V gene TRBV7-2 combines with J gene TRBJ2-3, with a possible D match to TRBD2 (6 bases). Germline CDR1 is SGHTA and CDR2 is FQGNSA. The CDR3 runs 17 residues. The CDR3 is CAGSLAVGLPEGNTQYF. The CDR3 DNA reads TGTGCCGGCAGCTTGGCAGTTGGACTACCCGAGGGAAATACGCAGTATTTT. The whole variable domain, filled in from reference TRBV7-2 and TRBJ2-3, reads GAGVSQSPSNKVTEKGKDVELRCDPISGHTALYWYRQSLGQGLEFLIYFQGNSAPDKSGLPSDRFSAERTGGSVSTLTIQRTQQEDSAVYLCAGSLAVGLPEGNTQYFGPGTRLTVL.

This clonotype was recorded a few times. CDR3 DNA: TGCGCCAGCAGGGTCGGCCCTACGGGTGAGCAGTTCTTC. It encodes CASRVGPTGEQFF. V and J are TRBV10-2 and TRBJ2-1; unclear D gene. The CDR3 totals 13 residues. Germline V CDR1 and CDR2: WSHSY, SAAADI. The ends were cut back, 6 bases at V and 9 bases at J, with 15 bases in the middle.

In this sample, this clonotype turned up a few times. J is TRBJ2-1 and V is TRBV29-1; tentatively, D is TRBD1 (5 bases). The germline V gene has CDR1 SQVTM and CDR2 ANQGSEA. V lost 1 base and J lost 8, with 12 bases in between. The CDR3 spans 13 residues. This chain's CDR3 is CSVEGGHVYEQFF. The CDR3 nucleotides read TGCAGCGTTGAAGGGGGCCATGTGTATGAGCAGTTCTTC.

Note on this clonotype: One junction end disagrees with the germline gene, perhaps due to a read error. This chain joins TRBV7-9 and TRBJ2-1, with 9 nucleotides matching TRBD1. The V gene's germline CDR1 is SEHNR and CDR2 FQNEAQ (reference sequence). CDR3 length: 16 amino acids. The CDR3 nucleotides read TGTGCCCTTCGGAGGAGGGGACAGGGCCTGGACAATGGGCAGTTCTTC. Protein product: CALRRRGQGLDNGQFF.

This clonotype was seen at least ten times. The rearrangement joins TRBV6-5 to TRBJ2-7; weak D call: TRBD2 (5 bases). CDR1 MNHEY and CDR2 SVGAGI come from the germline V gene. CDR3 size: 11 residues. Between the trimmed V and J ends, which lost 6 bases and 10 bases, there was a span of 13 bases. CDR3 DNA: TGTGCCAGCAGACACGGGGTGGCCCAGTACTTC. It specifies CASRHGVAQYF.

The rearrangement links TRBV27 to TRBJ1-2; TRBD1 is a possible D gene (6 bases). The V gene's germline CDR1 is MNHEY and CDR2 SMNVEV (reference sequence). Trimming cost V 6 bases and J 8 bases, with 10 bases left between them. The CDR3 runs to 11 residues. The CDR3 coding sequence is TGTGCCAGCAGGGGGGCGCGGGGCTACACCTTC. Protein sequence: CASRGARGYTF.

The rearrangement joins TRBV12-3 or TRBV12-4 to TRBJ2-3; TRBD2 aligns across 16 bases. The CDR3 runs 17 residues. J was trimmed by 4 bases and V by 3 bases; bases with no gene match: 4. CDR3 in DNA: TGTGCCAGCAGTTTCGCGGGACTAGCGGGGGGGGCAGATACGCAGTATTTT. The encoded protein is CASSFAGLAGGADTQYF.

There are a few counts of this clonotype. V usage is TRBV3-1 and J usage is TRBJ1-1; D is undetermined. CDR3 length: 12 amino acids. Germline-derived CDR1 and CDR2 are LGHDT and YNNKEL (reference sequence). Trimming took 6 bases from V and 2 from J, leaving 7 bases between them. The CDR3 region is CASRSKNTEAFF. In DNA, the CDR3 is TGTGCCAGCAGGTCAAAAAACACTGAAGCTTTCTTT.

This sequence joins TRBV11-2 and TRBJ1-1, with TRBD1 identical over 10 bases. Germline CDR1 and CDR2: SGHAT and FQNNGV. This CDR3 is built from 14 residues. V shed 5 bases, J shed 7 bases, and the junction held 7 bases outside the gene matches. The CDR3 DNA reads as TGTGCCAGCAGCGCGACAGGGGGCTGGGATGAAGCTTTCTTT. It is translated as CASSATGGWDEAFF. The full variable domain, rest sourced from reference TRBV11-2 and TRBJ1-1, is EAGVAQSPRYKIIEKRQSVAFWCNPISGHATLYWYQQILGQGPKLLIQFQNNGVVDDSQLPKDRFSAERLKGVDSTLKIQPAKLEDSAVYLCASSATGGWDEAFFGQGTRLTVV.

This clonotype was detected a few times. J is TRBJ2-3 and V is TRBV30, with D tentatively TRBD1 or TRBD2 (5 bases each). CDR3 length: 13 amino acids. Germline values: CDR1 GTSNPN, CDR2 SVGIG (reference sequence). Trimming shortened V by 7 bases and J by 4 bases, and 15 bases separated the two germline ends. The CDR3 spells CASWGSGADTQYF. For the CDR3, the DNA is TGTGCCTCCTGGGGGAGTGGAGCAGATACGCAGTATTTT.

This clonotype was seen only a few times. CDR3 in amino acids: CASSLSPEGDSYNEQFF. The CDR3 coding sequence is TGTGCCAGCAGCTTATCGCCGGAGGGGGATTCCTACAATGAGCAGTTCTTC. The chain has TRBV7-6 and TRBJ2-1; D is tentatively TRBD1 or TRBD2 (6 bases each). Trimming took 2 bases from V and 1 from J, leaving 15 bases between them. Germline CDR1 SGHVS, CDR2 FNYEAQ. The CDR3 contains 17 residues.

This chain uses TRBV27 with TRBJ2-1; D remains unclear. Germline V lookup: CDR1 MNHEY, CDR2 SMNVEV (reference sequence). The CDR3 runs 15 residues. Trimming took 3 bases from V and 8 from J, leaving 17 bases between them. The CDR3 DNA sequence: TGTGCCAGCAGTTTCACCCCCTCTGGGTCGGATGAGCAGTTCTTC. Protein sequence: CASSFTPSGSDEQFF.

This chain uses TRBV20-1 with TRBJ1-5, with D maybe TRBD1 (6 bases). The CDR3 spans 15 residues. The germline V gene encodes CDR1 DFQATT and CDR2 SNEGSKA (reference sequence). Trimming shortened V by 0 bases and J by 11 bases, and 20 bases separated the two germline ends. The DNA of the CDR3 is TGCAGTGCTAGAGATCCGGACAGCCTTAGGTGGTCCCAGCATTTT. It encodes CSARDPDSLRWSQHF.

The chain links TRBV5-1 to TRBJ2-3; weak D call: TRBD2 (6 bases). The CDR3 runs to 16 residues. V lost 0 bases and J 0 bases, leaving 11 bases between the germline ends. CDR1 and CDR2 (germline): SGHRS, YFSETQ. The CDR3 reads CASSLGSRGSTDTQYF. The CDR3 DNA follows: TGCGCCAGCAGCTTGGGATCGCGGGGAAGCACAGATACGCAGTATTTT.

The genes are TRBV5-1 and TRBJ2-5; D not certain. The CDR3 totals 13 residues. The ends were cut back, 5 bases at V and 5 bases at J, with 13 bases in the middle. Germline V CDR1 and CDR2: SGHRS, YFSETQ. The CDR3 region is CASSSVFGETQYF. The DNA of the CDR3 is TGCGCCAGCAGTTCGGTCTTTGGGGAGACCCAGTACTTC.